This passage covers 5 T cell receptor beta chains from one sample sequenced in a study of cytomegalovirus exposure and HLA in healthy donors. The PCR made use of 60 Vbeta and 13 Jbeta primers. Here immunoSEQ multiplex PCR was the method, and the copy in TCRdb shows in-frame clones only, minus some. Among 95,000 to 150,000 clones listed, about 83% were seen once. The sequencing input was PBMCs. The receptors shown here come from a woman aged 40 to 50 in good health and CMV-seropositive.

The DNA of the CDR3 is TGCAGCGTTAGAGCGGGAGAGGGGAATGAGCAGTTCTTC. Translating it yields CSVRAGEGNEQFF. V is TRBV29-1 and J is TRBJ2-1; 8 bases agree with TRBD2. The germline V gene encodes CDR1 SQVTM and CDR2 ANQGSEA. V lost 5 bases, J lost 7 bases, and 7 bases stayed unmatched. This CDR3 region has 13 residues.

The chain couples TRBV14 to TRBJ2-7; possibly TRBD1 for D (6 bases). Germline values: CDR1 SGHDN, CDR2 FVKESK. This CDR3 region has 15 residues. V was trimmed by 0 bases and J by 2 bases, leaving 11 bases between them. The CDR3 DNA sequence: TGTGCCAGCAGCCAAGAAGGCCAGGGGACCTACGAGCAGTACTTC. Translating gives CASSQEGQGTYEQYF.

The rearrangement uses TRBV10-3 and TRBJ1-1; no definite D call. Germline V gene data show CDR1 as ENHRY and CDR2 as SYGVKD. The CDR3 runs 11 residues. V dropped 10 bases and J dropped 2 bases, with 8 bases sitting between them. The CDR3 loop reads CATLSNTEAFF. Written as DNA, the CDR3 is TGTGCCACCCTTTCTAACACTGAAGCTTTCTTT.

A few counts support this clone. The chain carries TRBV7-9 and TRBJ2-7, with 7 bases aligning to TRBD1. CDR3 size: 16 residues. Germline V gives CDR1 SEHNR, CDR2 FQNEAQ (reference sequence). V shed 1 base, J shed 2 bases, and the junction held 8 bases outside the gene matches. The CDR3 protein is CASSLVQGLSTYEQYF. CDR3 coding DNA: TGTGCCAGCAGCTTAGTACAGGGGCTCTCTACCTACGAGCAGTACTTC.

This sequence joins TRBV30 and TRBJ2-3; 7 bases agree with TRBD1. Per germline, CDR1 GTSNPN and CDR2 SVGIG (reference sequence). The CDR3 loop spans 14 amino acids. V shed 2 bases and J 1 base; nucleotides not matched to a gene: 3. In DNA form, the CDR3 reads TGTGCCTGGAGTATAGGACAGGGCACAGATACGCAGTATTTT. Amino acid sequence: CAWSIGQGTDTQYF.